A single sample gave rise to the 19 T cell receptor beta chains below, sequenced in a study of blood T cells in healthy people across ages. A second PCR of 7 to 11 cycles used a sample-barcoded 5' primer and a J-beta primer mix. One entry per CDR3 protein, called by TCRdb with MiXCR from the 5' RACE reads. This sample has some 1.6 million distinct CDR3 sequences, with around 35% found just once. Sequencing input: blood. These receptors all come from a woman in her thirties in good health.

The CDR3 bases are TGTGCCAGCAGCTCCAACTTAGCGGGAGACGAGCAGTACTTC. It encodes CASSSNLAGDEQYF. This chain connects TRBV7-6 to TRBJ2-7; TRBD2 matches at 9 bases. CDR3 length: 14 amino acids. CDR1 and CDR2 (germline): SGHVS, FNYEAQ. V dropped 4 bases and J dropped 5; count of bases not matched to a gene: 6.

The V gene is TRBV5-1, the J gene TRBJ2-7; 8 bases match TRBD1. With 0 bases clipped from V and 6 bases from J, the junction kept 8 bases outside the gene matches. CDR3 length equals 15 residues. In germline, CDR1 is SGHRS, CDR2 YFSETQ. Here the CDR3 DNA reads TGCGCCAGCAGCTTGGGACAGGGGAACTTCGGCGAGCAGTACTTC. It encodes CASSLGQGNFGEQYF.

The chain joins TRBV7-2 to TRBJ1-2, with D unclear. CDR3 length equals 14 residues. CDR1 and CDR2 (germline): SGHTA, FQGNSA. V lost 2 bases and J 0 bases, leaving 7 bases between the germline ends. The CDR3 loop is CASSLLAPNYGYTF. In DNA, the CDR3 is TGTGCCAGCAGCTTACTCGCCCCTAACTATGGCTACACCTTC.

The chain links TRBV28 to TRBJ2-1; maybe TRBD1 (5 bases). V dropped 7 bases and J dropped 4 bases, with 23 bases sitting between them. The germline V gene encodes CDR1 MDHEN and CDR2 SYDVKM. The CDR3 is made up of 17 amino acids. For the CDR3, the DNA is TGTGCCAGCAAGGAGAGAGACAGACCTATCCCTTACAATGAGCAGTTCTTC. Translation gives CASKERDRPIPYNEQFF.

This clonotype was detected only a few times. This sequence joins TRBV5-1 and TRBJ2-5; D may match TRBD1 or TRBD2 (7 bases each). V shed 0 bases and J shed 5 bases, with 11 bases lying between them. The CDR3 loop spans 14 amino acids. Per germline, CDR1 SGHRS and CDR2 YFSETQ. The CDR3 sequence: CASSLDQGGETQYF. The CDR3 region has the DNA TGCGCCAGCAGCTTGGACCAGGGGGGGGAGACCCAGTACTTC.

The V gene is TRBV4-1, the J gene TRBJ2-5; 9 nucleotides agree with TRBD1. The J segment lost 6 bases and the V segment lost 3 bases, leaving 11 bases of the junction unmatched. CDR1 and CDR2 from the germline V gene are MGHRA and YSYEKL. The CDR3 sequence is 16 residues long. The DNA for the CDR3 is TGCGCCAGCAGCCACCCGGAGGGACAGGGATTAAAGACCCAGTACTTC. Encoded protein: CASSHPEGQGLKTQYF.

The gene calls are TRBV9 and TRBJ2-7, with D possibly matching TRBD1 (6 bases). The germline gives CDR1 SGDLS, CDR2 YYNGEE. Trimming stripped 0 bases from V and 0 bases from J, with 10 bases between. The CDR3 is made up of 15 amino acids. Here the CDR3 reads CASSVGDTTSYEQYF. For the CDR3, the DNA is TGTGCCAGCAGCGTAGGGGACACTACCTCCTACGAGCAGTACTTC.

V usage is TRBV6-1 and J usage is TRBJ1-2; 10 bases agree with TRBD1. There are 14 residues in the CDR3. The V and J ends lost 8 bases and 9 bases, in that order; junction bases with no gene match: 12. Germline CDR1 MNHNS, CDR2 SASEGT. CDR3 region: CASFLQGQGGSYTF. The CDR3 DNA follows: TGTGCCAGCTTTTTACAAGGACAGGGGGGTAGCTACACCTTC.

This rearrangement joins TRBV5-1 to TRBJ2-7, with 7 bases lining up with TRBD1. J was trimmed by 2 bases and V by 0 bases; bases with no gene match: 5. The CDR3 loop spans 15 amino acids. Germline CDR1 SGHRS, CDR2 YFSETQ. The CDR3 bases are TGCGCCAGCAGCTTGGGGCTAGGGACAGCCTACGAGCAGTACTTC. Its translation is CASSLGLGTAYEQYF. The full variable domain, in which reference TRBV5-1 and TRBJ2-7 provide the parts outside the CDR3, is KAGVTQTPRYLIKTRGQQVTLSCSPISGHRSVSWYQQTPGQGLQFLFEYFSETQRNKGNFPGRFSGRQFSNSRSEMNVSTLELGDSALYLCASSLGLGTAYEQYFGPGTRLTVT.

This chain links TRBV20-1 with TRBJ2-7, with 10 bases fitting TRBD2. Trimming cost V 1 base and J 3 bases; bases outside gene matches: 3. The V gene's germline CDR1 is DFQATT and CDR2 SNEGSKA (reference sequence). The length of the CDR3 is 14 residues. The CDR3 sequence: CSARVSGGLYEQYF. The CDR3 bases are TGCAGTGCTAGAGTTAGCGGGGGGCTCTACGAGCAGTACTTC.

This clonotype occurred a few times. The chain joins TRBV3-1 to TRBJ2-3, with 9 bases matching TRBD2. Trimming took 4 bases from V and 6 from J; bases not matched to a gene: 5. The CDR3 sequence is 14 residues long. Per the germline V gene, CDR1 is LGHDT and CDR2 is YNNKEL (reference sequence). The CDR3 DNA sequence: TGTGCCAGCAGCCTGGGGACTAGCCTTGATACGCAGTATTTT. This sequence encodes CASSLGTSLDTQYF.

The gene calls are TRBV6-1 and TRBJ1-2; TRBD1 aligns across 10 bases. Germline lookup yields CDR1 MNHNS and CDR2 SASEGT. With 4 bases clipped from V and 4 bases from J, the junction kept 12 bases outside the gene matches. There are 17 residues in the CDR3. CDR3 region: CASSAGTGTGDLYGYTF. CDR3 DNA sequence: TGTGCCAGCAGTGCAGGAACCGGGACAGGGGACCTCTATGGCTACACCTTC.

The CDR3: CASSPGGVYTQYF. The CDR3, as DNA: TGTGCCAGCAGCCCAGGGGGCGTGTATACGCAGTATTTT. The chain recombines TRBV7-9 with TRBJ2-3, with 8 bases matching TRBD1. Losses at the gene ends were 5 bases for V and 7 bases for J; bases not matched to a gene: 5. Germline CDR1 and CDR2: SEHNR and FQNEAQ (reference sequence). This CDR3 is built from 13 residues.

This chain links TRBV5-6 with TRBJ2-1; a weak D match, TRBD1 (5 bases). The CDR3 runs 13 residues. With 5 bases removed from V and 8 bases from J, the gap between germline ends came to 14 bases. Germline CDR1 reads SGHDT; CDR2 reads YYEEEE. The CDR3 loop reads CASRLGASYEQFF. CDR3 nucleotides: TGTGCCAGCAGGTTAGGGGCCTCATATGAGCAGTTCTTC.

This clonotype came up a few times. V gene TRBV29-1 combines with J gene TRBJ1-1, with D perhaps TRBD1 (6 bases). The germline V gene encodes CDR1 SQVTM and CDR2 ANQGSEA. Deletions cut 7 bases from V and 5 bases from J, with 23 bases between. The CDR3 runs 15 residues. The CDR3 spells CSASGAGVGPTEAFF. The CDR3 DNA reads as TGCAGCGCGAGTGGGGCAGGGGTTGGACCGACTGAAGCTTTCTTT.

Remarks on this clonotype: A read error may account for a junction end that differs from germline. The V and J genes are TRBV4-1 and TRBJ2-7; the match to TRBD1 covers 9 bases. CDR1 is MGHRA and CDR2 is YSYEKL in the germline V gene. There are 16 residues in the CDR3. CDR3: CASSREPGQGAYGQYF. In nucleotides, the CDR3 is TGCGCCAGCAGCCGCGAGCCGGGACAGGGTGCCTACGGGCAGTACTTC.

The rearrangement joins TRBV27 to TRBJ2-5; TRBD1 matches 7 bases. CDR3 length equals 14 residues. V dropped 7 bases and J dropped 1; count of bases not matched to a gene: 6. Germline V gene lookup returns CDR1 MNHEY and CDR2 SMNVEV (reference sequence). CDR3 protein: CASTPGQSQETQYF. CDR3 DNA sequence: TGTGCCAGCACCCCGGGACAGAGCCAAGAGACCCAGTACTTC.

This clonotype appeared a few times. The rearrangement links TRBV29-1 to TRBJ1-1; D might be TRBD1 (5 bases). With 7 bases removed from V and 3 bases from J, the gap between germline ends came to 12 bases. The germline V gene encodes CDR1 SQVTM and CDR2 ANQGSEA. The CDR3 sequence is 12 residues long. CDR3 protein: CSALWGDTEAFF. CDR3 coding DNA: TGCAGCGCCCTATGGGGGGACACTGAAGCTTTCTTT.

This clonotype was detected only a few times. The V gene is TRBV7-2, the J gene TRBJ1-2, with unresolved D. The V end was cut by 4 bases, the J end by 0 bases, with 21 bases between. The CDR3 extends over 18 amino acids. From germline, CDR1 is SGHTA and CDR2 FQGNSA. CDR3 protein: CASSSAVVRTATNYGYTF. In nucleotides, the CDR3 is TGTGCCAGCAGCTCGGCGGTAGTTAGGACCGCGACTAACTATGGCTACACCTTC.